Presented here are 2 T cell receptor beta chains from one specimen sequenced in a study of OX40 agonist ivuxolimab in advanced cancers. Some clones are missing from TCRdb's copy, which holds only in-frame ones; the method was immunoSEQ multiplex PCR. This sample carries approximately 68,000 clones, roughly 90% of them seen once, and the ten largest clones take roughly a tenth. Sequences were derived from CD4+ or CD8+ T cells sorted from blood, sampled in a trial of the OX40 agonist ivuxolimab. Receptor source: an adult with an advanced solid tumor such as melanoma, head and neck, liver or kidney cancer.

The chain joins TRBV6-1 to TRBJ1-3; TRBD1 might be the D (5 bases). CDR1 MNHNS and CDR2 SASEGT come from the germline V gene. V shed 0 bases and J shed 4 bases, with 10 bases lying between them. The CDR3 has 15 amino acids. DNA of the CDR3: TGTGCCAGCAGTGAAGCGCCAGGGTCGGGAAACACCATATATTTT. Its translation: CASSEAPGSGNTIYF.

V gene TRBV7-9 combines with J gene TRBJ1-1, with unresolved D. Germline CDR1 reads SEHNR; CDR2 reads FQNEAQ (reference sequence). This CDR3 spans 15 amino acids. The germline V and J ends were trimmed by 5 bases and 4 bases, with 17 bases remaining between them. In DNA, the CDR3 is TGTGCCAGCAGCCCTGGACCTTTGGGGAGCACTGAAGCTTTCTTT. This sequence encodes CASSPGPLGSTEAFF.